This is a list of T cell receptor beta chains from one sample in a study of Graves' ophthalmopathy and Graves' hyperthyroidism. TCRdb redid the calling of the multiplex PCR reads with MiXCR, one entry per CDR3 protein. The sample comprises approximately 700,000 distinct CDR3 sequences, 40% of which are singletons, and 44% rests with the top ten. The source material was peripheral blood. The receptors shown here come from an adult man with Graves' ophthalmopathy. CDR3s include the opening cysteine and the closing phenylalanine or tryptophan.

V: TRBV7-9
J: TRBJ2-6
CDR3: CASSQGTSSSGANVLTF

V: TRBV2
J: TRBJ2-7
CDR3: CASSLLTEATYEQYF

V: TRBV2
J: TRBJ2-7
CDR3: CASSDEAGAYEQYF

V: TRBV19
J: TRBJ1-2
CDR3: CASKPGQNYGYTF

V: TRBV2
J: TRBJ2-3
CDR3: CASSVDRPTDTQYF

V: TRBV19
J: TRBJ1-6
CDR3: CASSRRIDNSPLHF

V: TRBV5-4
J: TRBJ1-2
CDR3: CASSLDAFNYGYTF

V: TRBV7-2
J: TRBJ1-4
CDR3: CASTPGVRGASTNEKLFF

V: TRBV10-3
J: TRBJ2-7
CDR3: CATYGARVSYEQYF

V: TRBV19
J: TRBJ1-4
CDR3: CASRIEGLGEKLFF

V: TRBV7-6
J: TRBJ1-1
CDR3: CASPPFGHGAGHTEAFF

V: TRBV28
J: TRBJ2-7
CDR3: CASSFGNEQYF

V: TRBV7-2
J: TRBJ1-2
CDR3: CASSLLARTDRGGYTF

V: TRBV10-3
J: TRBJ1-6
CDR3: CAITTGLRGESPLHF

V: TRBV7-9
J: TRBJ2-7
CDR3: CASSLDSVSSSYEQYF

V: TRBV7-2
J: TRBJ2-5
CDR3: CASSRLVVETQYF

V: TRBV25-1
J: TRBJ2-7
CDR3: CASSARVDPGQGRLEQYF

V: TRBV20-1
J: TRBJ2-7
CDR3: CSARGGRGTGIHEQYF

V: TRBV10-2
J: TRBJ2-7
CDR3: CASSPSSGRYEQYF

V: TRBV20-1
J: TRBJ2-6
CDR3: CSARDLDRTGANVLTF

V: TRBV7-9
J: TRBJ1-1
CDR3: CASSLGAGGNTEAFF

V: TRBV5-4
J: TRBJ2-7
CDR3: CAWGKSRVLSEQYF

V: TRBV6-5
J: TRBJ1-1
CDR3: CASSQVANTEAFF

V: TRBV10-3
J: TRBJ1-2
CDR3: CAISEAENYGYTF

V: TRBV10-2
J: TRBJ1-1
CDR3: CASCAGGAGGTEAFF

V: TRBV28
J: TRBJ1-2
CDR3: CASSQDRINGYTF

V: TRBV29-1
J: TRBJ2-5
CDR3: CSARRQLQTQYF

V: TRBV19
J: TRBJ2-7
CDR3: CASQGVRNEQYF